This paragraph covers one T cell receptor (beta chain) sequence. Its target antigen remains unknown. No base quality values were provided; no much bigger clone lies one nucleotide off. Library preparation used the immunoSEQ multiplex PCR assay. Drawn from immuneACCESS, this table holds only the in-frame rearrangements with V and J called that TCRdb kept. Clones are partly lost; checked studies trace under half to an unresolved V gene and leave the rest unexplained. In all, the sample holds 32,000 or so clones, and roughly four fifths of those were seen once. The ten biggest clones cover around 2.7% of the sample. From its cysteine to its phenylalanine, the CDR3 spans 16 amino acids. Only the CDR3 DNA stays, 48 bases, in frame from base 1. CDR1 and CDR2, per the germline V gene, are SGHDN and FVKESK. V ends up 5 bases short and J 5 bases short, with an unmatched junction base count of 7. The data derive from a study of preoperative IRX-2 immunotherapy in early breast cancer (dated by TCRdb to between 2018 and 2020).

The sample's treatment or condition label, decoded: preoperative locoregional IRX-2 cytokine immunotherapy. The samples were obtained from a phase Ib study that tested preoperative, locoregional IRX-2 cytokine immunotherapy designed to prime immune responses. Patients with early-stage breast cancer who were given IRX-2 before surgery served as donors. Recombination connected TRBV14 to TRBJ1-6, with 9 bases matching TRBD1. The sample consisted of lymph node tissue, taken from a patient treated with IRX-2 immunotherapy. This clonotype originated in a human donor with breast cancer. The CDR3 protein sequence reads: CASSARDRDHNSPLHF. The DNA sequence reads TGTGCCAGCAGCGCCCGGGACAGGGATCATAATTCACCCCTCCACTTT.